This is a list of T cell receptor beta chains from one sample in a study of blood T cell repertoires in COVID-19. This table comes from immunoSEQ multiplex PCR, and its TCRdb copy is limited to in-frame clones, with some not included. The table lists tens of thousands of clones, about 83% of them singletons. The sequenced material came from peripheral blood. The source is a man at least 80 years old with acute or convalescent COVID-19. CDR3s include the opening cysteine and the closing phenylalanine or tryptophan. Each record gives: V gene, J gene, clone size, D gene, CDR3 protein, CDR3 DNA. D genes are given only for firm matches. Size tells how often a clone was seen (once, few, many) or the class of an expanded clone, and some rows leave it out.

TRBV10-3,TRBJ1-3,.,.,CAISGGGPSSGNTIYF,TGTGCCATCAGTGGGGGGGGACCAAGCTCTGGAAACACCATATATTTT
TRBV2,TRBJ2-4,many,.,CASSVGAITRTKNIQYF,TGTGCCAGCAGTGTAGGGGCGATCACTCGAACCAAAAACATTCAGTACTTC
TRBV27,TRBJ1-4,few,.,CASSPESGSTNEKLFF,TGTGCCAGCAGTCCCGAGTCGGGAAGTACTAATGAAAAACTGTTTTTT
TRBV27,TRBJ1-2,few,TRBD1,CASSGTGGAGDGYTF,TGTGCCAGCAGTGGGACAGGGGGCGCGGGAGATGGCTACACCTTC
TRBV4-1,TRBJ2-5,.,.,CASSQQAGQGFWETQYF,TGCGCCAGCAGCCAACAGGCTGGGCAGGGCTTTTGGGAGACCCAGTACTTC
TRBV10-3,TRBJ1-5,.,.,CAISEFEGGNQPQHF,TGTGCCATCAGTGAGTTTGAAGGAGGCAATCAGCCCCAGCATTTT
TRBV11-2,TRBJ2-1,many,.,CASSLGRTYNEQFF,TGTGCCAGCAGCTTAGGGAGGACCTACAATGAGCAGTTCTTC
TRBV18,TRBJ1-1,.,TRBD1,CASSRTGGENTEAFF,TGTGCCAGCTCGCGTACAGGGGGGGAGAACACTGAAGCTTTCTTT
TRBV14,TRBJ1-2,.,.,CASSQDSNLFYGYTF,TGTGCCAGCAGCCAAGATAGTAACCTATTCTATGGCTACACCTTC
TRBV5-1,TRBJ2-1,.,.,CASSPEGFSNHNEQFF,TGCGCCAGCAGCCCCGAGGGCTTCTCAAACCACAATGAGCAGTTCTTC
TRBV5-1,TRBJ2-3,.,TRBD2,CASSLGLAGTDTQYF,TGCGCCAGCAGCTTGGGACTAGCGGGCACAGATACGCAGTATTTT
TRBV29-1,TRBJ2-2,.,.,CSVTGSSTGELFF,TGCAGCGTTACAGGGTCGAGCACCGGGGAGCTGTTTTTT
TRBV7-3,TRBJ2-7,once,.,CASSRVGGGNYEQYF,TGTGCCAGCAGTCGAGTGGGGGGTGGAAACTACGAGCAGTACTTC
TRBV28,TRBJ1-2,.,.,CASGSGGGNYGYTF,TGTGCCAGCGGATCGGGAGGGGGGAACTATGGCTACACCTTC
TRBV20-1,TRBJ1-5,once,TRBD1,CSASLTGTGHTQPQHF,TGCAGTGCTAGTTTGACCGGGACAGGGCATACTCAGCCCCAGCATTTT
TRBV24-1,TRBJ2-3,once,TRBD2,CATSDNSGGFGDTQYF,TGTGCCACCAGTGATAATAGCGGGGGTTTTGGAGATACGCAGTATTTT
TRBV4-3,TRBJ2-7,.,.,CASSTQTGYEQYF,TGCGCCAGCAGCACCCAAACAGGGTACGAGCAGTACTTC
TRBV7-9,TRBJ2-3,.,TRBD2,CASSPSGSYTDTQYF,TGTGCCAGCAGCCCTAGCGGGTCTTACACAGATACGCAGTATTTT
TRBV27,TRBJ2-1,.,TRBD2,CASSFVAGAYNEQFF,TGTGCCAGCAGTTTTGTAGCGGGAGCGTACAATGAGCAGTTCTTC
TRBV6-1,TRBJ2-7,.,.,CASSEQGGEQYF,TGTGCCAGCAGTGAACAGGGAGGCGAGCAGTACTTC
TRBV7-2,TRBJ2-7,.,TRBD1,CASSTRRGQVSEQYF,TGTGCCAGCAGCACTCGGAGGGGACAGGTCTCCGAGCAGTACTTC
TRBV9,TRBJ2-5,once,TRBD2,CASSVEGGTSVVIETQYF,TGTGCCAGCAGCGTAGAGGGGGGGACTAGCGTCGTGATAGAGACCCAGTACTTC
TRBV7-2,TRBJ2-3,.,TRBD2,CASSLAWSGGETSTDTQYF,TGTGCCAGCAGCTTAGCTTGGAGCGGGGGAGAGACTAGCACAGATACGCAGTATTTT
TRBV24-1,TRBJ2-1,once,TRBD2,CATSDPASGRNEQFF,TGTGCCACCAGTGACCCGGCTAGCGGGAGGAATGAGCAGTTCTTC
TRBV11-2,TRBJ2-7,.,.,CASSFSYEQYF,TGTGCCAGCAGCTTTAGCTACGAGCAGTACTTC
TRBV18,TRBJ1-6,.,.,CASSPDMTNSPLHF,TGTGCCAGCTCACCAGACATGACTAATTCACCCCTCCACTTT
TRBV20-1,TRBJ2-7,.,TRBD2,CSASNGGSSYAEQYF,TGCAGTGCTAGTAATGGCGGGAGCTCTTACGCCGAGCAGTACTTC
TRBV11-3,TRBJ2-1,.,.,CASSLETRYSYNEQFF,TGTGCCAGCAGCTTAGAAACCCGCTACTCCTACAATGAGCAGTTCTTC
TRBV28,TRBJ2-7,.,.,CASSRTGTSYEQYF,TGTGCCAGCAGCCGAACGGGGACATCCTACGAGCAGTACTTC
TRBV7-9,TRBJ2-7,medium-sized,TRBD2,CASSLSGSMGYEQYF,TGTGCCAGCAGCCTTAGCGGGAGTATGGGGTACGAGCAGTACTTC
TRBV3-1/TRBV3-2,TRBJ1-1,.,.,CASSQWPRGTEAFF,TGTGCCAGCAGCCAATGGCCCCGAGGGACTGAAGCTTTCTTT
TRBV28,TRBJ2-1,once,TRBD1,CASSLGQGADEQFF,TGTGCCAGCAGTTTAGGGCAGGGGGCCGATGAGCAGTTCTTC
TRBV9,TRBJ2-1,.,TRBD2,CASSGALERGQNSYNEQFF,TGTGCCAGCAGCGGGGCACTGGAGCGGGGGCAAAACTCCTACAATGAGCAGTTCTTC
TRBV6-2/TRBV6-3,TRBJ1-2,.,.,CASSSSIGRPTRGNYGYTF,TGTGCCAGCAGTTCCTCGATAGGTAGGCCGACGCGGGGAAACTATGGCTACACCTTC
TRBV9,TRBJ2-7,.,TRBD1,CASSATGQGYEQYF,TGTGCCAGCAGCGCTACGGGACAGGGCTACGAGCAGTACTTC
TRBV28,TRBJ2-2,once,.,CASRFRGNTGELFF,TGTGCCAGCAGATTCAGGGGAAACACCGGGGAGCTGTTTTTT
TRBV10-3,TRBJ1-1,.,TRBD1,CAISEGQGGMNTEAFF,TGTGCCATCAGTGAGGGACAGGGAGGGATGAACACTGAAGCTTTCTTT
TRBV5-6,TRBJ2-3,.,TRBD1,CASSAGTGSTDTQYF,TGTGCCAGCAGCGCCGGGACAGGCTCCACAGATACGCAGTATTTT
TRBV3-1/TRBV3-2,TRBJ1-2,.,TRBD1,CASSLQGNRGYTF,TGTGCCAGCAGCCTACAGGGGAATCGCGGCTACACCTTC
TRBV7-2,TRBJ1-5,.,TRBD1,CASSLTGDHQPQHF,TGTGCCAGCAGCCTGACAGGGGATCATCAGCCCCAGCATTTT
TRBV28,TRBJ1-4,.,.,CASSLFSREKLFF,TGTGCCAGCAGTTTATTTTCGAGGGAAAAACTGTTTTTT
TRBV29-1,TRBJ1-4,.,TRBD1,CSVTQGSGEKLFF,TGCAGCGTGACACAGGGGAGCGGAGAAAAACTGTTTTTT
TRBV5-5,TRBJ2-1,once,TRBD2,CASSLVAKRGGYSSYNEQFF,TGTGCCAGCAGCTTGGTGGCGAAGCGGGGGGGCTATAGCTCCTACAATGAGCAGTTCTTC
TRBV27,TRBJ1-5,.,TRBD1,CASSPQTGGSNQPQHF,TGTGCCAGCAGTCCTCAGACAGGGGGAAGCAATCAGCCCCAGCATTTT
TRBV28,TRBJ2-7,.,TRBD1,CASSRTGILYEQYF,TGTGCCAGCAGTCGGACAGGGATATTGTACGAGCAGTACTTC
TRBV15,TRBJ2-3,.,.,CATSGLLPYTQYF,TGTGCCACCAGCGGCTTATTACCCTATACGCAGTATTTT
TRBV7-9,TRBJ1-6,.,TRBD1,CASNPEGARDSPLHF,TGTGCCAGCAACCCCGAGGGGGCCAGGGATTCACCCCTCCACTTT
TRBV9,TRBJ2-1,.,.,CASSVLTVDNEQFF,TGTGCCAGCAGCGTCCTCACTGTAGACAATGAGCAGTTCTTC
TRBV19,TRBJ2-5,.,TRBD2,CASRSSGVGPETQYF,TGTGCCAGTAGGTCTAGCGGGGTGGGTCCAGAGACCCAGTACTTC
TRBV30,TRBJ1-3,few,.,CAWSKGGDNTIYF,TGTGCCTGGTCTAAGGGGGGGGACAACACCATATATTTT
TRBV7-3,TRBJ1-2,few,.,CASSPNGRRGYGYTF,TGTGCCAGCAGCCCCAACGGTCGGCGGGGCTATGGCTACACCTTC
TRBV28,TRBJ1-4,.,TRBD1,CASSFRGTGYEKLFF,TGTGCCAGCAGTTTTAGGGGGACAGGGTATGAAAAACTGTTTTTT
TRBV29-1,TRBJ2-7,few,.,CSGGAPGREQYF,TGCAGCGGGGGCGCGCCGGGGAGAGAGCAGTACTTC
TRBV4-1,TRBJ2-1,.,TRBD1,CASSQIIQGVRDNEQFF,TGCGCCAGCAGCCAAATAATACAGGGGGTCCGTGACAATGAGCAGTTCTTC
TRBV11-2,TRBJ1-6,.,TRBD1,CASSTLGTGTYNSPLHF,TGTGCCAGCAGCACCCTGGGGACAGGGACATATAATTCACCCCTCCACTTT
TRBV10-3,TRBJ2-5,.,TRBD1,CAIRGDGTGTQETQYF,TGTGCCATCAGGGGGGACGGGACAGGAACCCAAGAGACCCAGTACTTC
TRBV7-9,TRBJ2-7,few,TRBD2,CASSLGTSGTYEQYF,TGTGCCAGCAGCTTAGGGACTAGCGGGACCTACGAGCAGTACTTC